Below, 8 T cell receptor beta chains from the same sample are listed, as sequenced in a study of CD8+CD57+ T cells in acquired aplastic anemia. The template used for profiling TCR beta VDJ and CDR3 was genomic DNA. MiXCR was run by TCRdb on the reads, yielding one entry per CDR3 protein. The sample contains about 170,000 distinct CDR3 sequences, around 48% of which appear only once. Patients chosen for sequencing had CD8+CD57+ cells that had expanded, as shown by flow cytometry. The sequenced sample was sorted CD4+, CD8+, or CD8+CD57+ T cells (not recorded which) from PBMCs. These receptors were collected from a human donor with aplastic anemia.

This clonotype has a count of ten or more. The gene calls are TRBV6-1 and TRBJ2-7, with 9 nucleotides matching TRBD2. Unmatched junction bases numbered 9, after V lost 3 bases and J lost 9 bases. Germline V gene data show CDR1 as MNHNS and CDR2 as SASEGT. The CDR3 is made up of 14 amino acids. The CDR3 DNA sequence: TGTGCCAGCAGTGATTTAGCGGGGGCCGCTGGGCAGTACTTC. It encodes CASSDLAGAAGQYF.

V is TRBV19 and J is TRBJ2-7, with TRBD1 matching 7 bases. With 6 bases clipped from V and 5 bases from J, the junction kept 10 bases outside the gene matches. Germline V gene sequence: CDR1 LNHDA, CDR2 SQIVND (reference sequence). The CDR3 has 14 residues. The CDR3 DNA follows: TGTGCCAGTAGAAGAATGACAGGGTGGAACGAGCAGTACTTC. Translated, it gives CASRRMTGWNEQYF. The full variable domain, in which reference TRBV19 and TRBJ2-7 provide the parts outside the CDR3, is DGGITQSPKYLFRKEGQNVTLSCEQNLNHDAMYWYRQDPGQGLRLIYYSQIVNDFQKGDIAEGYSVSREKKESFPLTVTSAQKNPTAFYLCASRRMTGWNEQYFGPGTRLTVT.

The V call is TRBV20-1, the J call TRBJ2-3; TRBD1 matches 9 bases. Germline CDR1 DFQATT, CDR2 SNEGSKA (reference sequence). The CDR3 is 16 amino acids. Trimming at V came to 5 bases and at J to 1 base, leaving 10 bases not matched to a gene. CDR3 protein: CSARGTGGSRTDTQYF. The CDR3 nucleotides are TGCAGTGCTCGCGGTACAGGGGGCTCGCGCACAGATACGCAGTATTTT.

This chain links TRBV6-1 with TRBJ1-4; the D is unclear. The length of the CDR3 is 13 residues. Trimming took 6 bases from V and 4 from J, leaving 9 bases between them. Germline V gene lookup returns CDR1 MNHNS and CDR2 SASEGT. The CDR3 is CASSPFFNEKLFF. Written as DNA, the CDR3 is TGTGCCAGCAGCCCTTTTTTTAATGAAAAACTGTTTTTT.

This clonotype was seen at least ten times. This sequence joins TRBV19 and TRBJ1-1, with D maybe TRBD1 (5 bases). The germline V gene has CDR1 LNHDA and CDR2 SQIVND (reference sequence). V lost 4 bases and J 3 bases, leaving 18 bases between the germline ends. The CDR3 spans 16 residues. This chain's CDR3 is CASSTYLRGSDTEAFF. The CDR3 nucleotides read TGTGCCAGTAGTACCTACCTTCGGGGCAGCGACACTGAAGCTTTCTTT.

In this sample, this clonotype turned up many times. This chain links TRBV25-1 with TRBJ2-5; 9 bases align to TRBD1. CDR1 MGHDK and CDR2 SYGVNS come from the germline V gene. V gave up 4 bases and J gave up 4 bases; unmatched junction bases: 10. The length of the CDR3 is 16 residues. CDR3 coding DNA: TGTGCCAGCAGTGCTACAGGGGGCGGTTGGCGAGAGACCCAGTACTTC. Its translation is CASSATGGGWRETQYF.

This chain uses TRBV11-1 with TRBJ2-2; tentative D call: TRBD1 (5 bases). The CDR3 covers 16 residues. In germline, CDR1 is SGHAT, CDR2 FQDESV (reference sequence). V dropped 1 base and J dropped 4 bases, with 13 bases sitting between them. The CDR3 region has the DNA TGTGCCAGCAGCTTAGGCACAGGCCTTGCCACCGGGGAGCTGTTTTTT. Its translation: CASSLGTGLATGELFF.

The chain couples TRBV2 to TRBJ2-2; 8 bases match TRBD1. V lost 4 bases, J lost 2 bases, and 3 bases stayed unmatched. The germline V gene has CDR1 SNHLY and CDR2 FYNNEI. This CDR3 is built from 15 residues. This CDR3 reads CASSGAGGNTGELFF. CDR3 in DNA: TGTGCCAGCAGTGGAGCAGGGGGCAACACCGGGGAGCTGTTTTTT. Filled out from reference TRBV2 and TRBJ2-2, the complete variable domain reads EPEVTQTPSHQVTQMGQEVILRCVPISNHLYFYWYRQILGQKVEFLVSFYNNEISEKSEIFDDQFSVERPDGSNFTLKIRSTKLEDSAMYFCASSGAGGNTGELFFGEGSRLTVL.